The sequence of this TCR beta chain was determined in a study of blood T cell repertoires in COVID-19. Turning to the study itself: In each case, the material was cDNA or gDNA derived from T cells, B-cell-depleted T cells, or PBMCs.

Data came from immunoSEQ multiplex PCR; TCRdb stores just in-frame clones and leaves some out. Seen here are about 270,000 clones, 91% observed once, and the top ten hold 2.5% to 3%. Germline V CDR1 and CDR2: GTSNPN, SVGIG (reference sequence). CDR3 length: 16 residues. V was pared by 0 bases and J by 5 bases, with 8 bases of the junction left unmatched. Participant age was roughly 18 to 90 years, and participants resided in 20 to 30 US areas. Each participant's cohort was designated according to participant-reported clinical history. Specimen: PBMCs or T cells enriched from blood (not recorded which). The sequence derives from a man between 35 and 55 years old who had been exposed to COVID-19. V and J are TRBV30 and TRBJ2-2; 8 bases align to TRBD1. The CDR3 loop reads CAWSVRRTGSTGELFF. Here the CDR3 DNA reads TGTGCCTGGAGTGTACGACGGACAGGGAGTACCGGGGAGCTGTTTTTT.